This T cell receptor beta chain emerged from a study of T-cell reconstitution after alpha-beta-depleted transplantation in children. This CDR3 comprises 14 residues. Looked up from germline, CDR1 is SNHLY and CDR2 is FYNNEI. Deletions cut 7 bases from V and 0 bases from J, with 13 bases between. The authors prepared the TCRbeta library with unique molecular identifiers. One entry per CDR3 protein results from TCRdb running MiXCR on the PCR reads. The top ten clones hold 5.1% of a sample with approximately 240,000 distinct CDR3 sequences, 9.7% of them seen once. This clonotype was detected many times. The sequencing used PBMCs from the stem cell graft donor, collected from the stem cell graft. This receptor was taken from a human donor who donated a stem cell graft to a child with SCID. The gene calls are TRBV2 and TRBJ2-7; TRBD1 is a possible D gene (5 bases). DNA for the CDR3: TGTGCCAGCACCTCTGTGACAGCCTCCTACGAGCAGTACTTC. Protein product: CASTSVTASYEQYF. The variable domain in full, completed from reference TRBV2 and TRBJ2-7, reads EPEVTQTPSHQVTQMGQEVILRCVPISNHLYFYWYRQILGQKVEFLVSFYNNEISEKSEIFDDQFSVERPDGSNFTLKIRSTKLEDSAMYFCASTSVTASYEQYFGPGTRLTVT.